The count of the clone carrying this T cell receptor beta chain is one. Its target is not known. The germline CDR1 and CDR2 sequences are SGHRS and YFSETQ. The CDR3 length is 15 residues. V shed 0 bases and J 4 bases; nucleotides not matched to a gene: 3. The sample belongs to a study of OX40 agonist ivuxolimab in advanced cancers. Study context: Ivuxolimab is a fully human IgG2 antibody that activates OX40 (CD134). Findings of the study overall: Some patients without response likewise showed low normalized clonal expansion.

Libraries were prepared by immunoSEQ multiplex PCR; TCRdb keeps only in-frame clonotypes and omits some of them. The table lists tens of thousands of clones, around 90% of them singletons, with about 0.77% in the top ten. This specimen was CD4+ or CD8+ T cells sorted from blood, taken in a trial of the OX40 agonist ivuxolimab. The sequence was collected from an adult with an advanced solid tumor such as melanoma, head and neck, liver or kidney cancer. This chain connects TRBV5-1 to TRBJ2-2, with 7 bases identical to TRBD1. The CDR3 DNA reads TGCGCCAGCAGCTTGGGAGGGGGCGTCACCGGGGAGCTGTTTTTT. It yields the protein CASSLGGGVTGELFF.